What follows are 4 T cell receptor beta chains derived from one specimen sequenced in a study of T cells after yellow fever vaccination (dated by TCRdb to 2018 to 2020). Library preparation was by 5' RACE. Instrument used: Illumina HiSeq 2500. The raw public data were reprocessed by TCRdb itself: fastp quality trimming at Q25, MiXCR clonotype calling, in-frame beta chains only. Under each unique CDR3 protein, matching rows form one entry showing the most common genes and DNA. The sample profile shows 600,000 to 750,000 distinct CDR3 sequences; 9% to 15% of them were found once. 15% of the sample goes to the ten largest clones. What the treatment or condition label conveys for this sample: live attenuated yellow fever vaccine strain. This specimen was PBMCs, taken on the day of the yellow fever booster vaccination. The receptor set was obtained from a man between 25 and 39 years old who received the YFV17D yellow fever vaccine.

In its sample, this clonotype was seen many times. The rearrangement links TRBV29-1 to TRBJ2-1; TRBD1 aligns across 8 bases. Germline V gene data show CDR1 as SQVTM and CDR2 as ANQGSEA. The trim removed 0 bases at V and 8 bases at J, leaving 9 bases unmatched. The CDR3 extends over 15 amino acids. The chain's CDR3 is CSVEDRTGSGYEQFF. The CDR3 coding sequence is TGCAGCGTTGAAGATCGGACAGGGTCGGGTTATGAGCAGTTCTTC.

A few counts support this clonotype. The chain has TRBV29-1 and TRBJ2-1; 9 bases align to TRBD1. The CDR3 extends over 15 amino acids. Unmatched junction bases numbered 16, after V lost 7 bases and J lost 9 bases. Germline CDR1 SQVTM, CDR2 ANQGSEA. CDR3 loop: CSAPPVGQGGGEQFF. CDR3 DNA sequence: TGCAGCGCCCCCCCAGTGGGACAGGGAGGAGGTGAGCAGTTCTTC.

The genes are TRBV6-2 or TRBV6-3 and TRBJ2-1; no definite D call. V gave up 6 bases and J gave up 4 bases, with 7 bases separating them. Germline V gene data show CDR1 as MNHEY and CDR2 as SVGEGT. This CDR3 has 12 residues. The CDR3 reads CASSGEYNEQFF. The CDR3 region has the DNA TGTGCCAGCAGCGGCGAGTACAATGAGCAGTTCTTC.

This clonotype was seen a few times. The J gene is TRBJ2-3, the V gene TRBV12-3 or TRBV12-4; 7 bases are shared with TRBD1. The CDR3 length is 17 residues. V shed 3 bases, J shed 2 bases, and the junction held 11 bases outside the gene matches. CDR3 loop: CASSFSWGTAHTDTQYF. In nucleotides, the CDR3 is TGTGCCAGCAGTTTTTCGTGGGGGACAGCCCACACAGATACGCAGTATTTT.